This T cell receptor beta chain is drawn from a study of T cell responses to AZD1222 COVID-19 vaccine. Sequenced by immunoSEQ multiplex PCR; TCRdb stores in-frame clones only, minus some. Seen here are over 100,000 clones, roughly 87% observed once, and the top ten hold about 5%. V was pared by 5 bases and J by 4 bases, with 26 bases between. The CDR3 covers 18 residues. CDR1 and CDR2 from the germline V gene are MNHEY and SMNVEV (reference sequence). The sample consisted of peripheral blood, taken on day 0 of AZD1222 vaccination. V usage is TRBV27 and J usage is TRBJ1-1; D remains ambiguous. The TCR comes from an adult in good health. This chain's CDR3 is CASSRVGWFGPNPTEAFF. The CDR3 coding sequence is TGTGCCAGCAGTCGAGTCGGATGGTTCGGACCCAACCCCACTGAAGCTTTCTTT.